This T cell receptor beta chain was recovered during a study of TIL therapy for anti-PD-1-resistant metastatic lung cancer. Time point specified: pre-treatment sample, taken before nivolumab and TIL therapy. From germline, CDR1 is LGHNA and CDR2 YSLEER. Losses at the gene ends were 1 base for V and 2 bases for J; bases not matched to a gene: 4. There are 16 residues in the CDR3. The libraries were made with immunoSEQ v3. Libraries were prepared by immunoSEQ multiplex PCR; TCRdb keeps only in-frame clonotypes and omits some of them. The sample has tens of thousands of clones; approximately 83% are singletons.

The V gene is TRBV4-3, the J gene TRBJ2-1; 8 bases agree with TRBD2. The source was blood, collected at baseline. The TCR originated in a person aged 25-85 years with non-small cell lung cancer. The CDR3 loop is CASSQALAGAYNEQFF. DNA of the CDR3: TGCGCCAGCAGCCAAGCTCTAGCGGGTGCCTACAATGAGCAGTTCTTC.